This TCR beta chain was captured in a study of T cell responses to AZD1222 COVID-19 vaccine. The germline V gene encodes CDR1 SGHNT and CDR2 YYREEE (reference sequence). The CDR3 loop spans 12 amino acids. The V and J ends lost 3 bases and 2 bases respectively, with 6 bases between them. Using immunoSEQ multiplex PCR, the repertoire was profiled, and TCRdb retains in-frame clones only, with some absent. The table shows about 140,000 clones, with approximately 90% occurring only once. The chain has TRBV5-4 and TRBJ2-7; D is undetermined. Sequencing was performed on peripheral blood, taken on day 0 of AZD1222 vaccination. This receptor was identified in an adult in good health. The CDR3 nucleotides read TGTGCCAGCAGCTCGACGCCCTACGAGCAGTACTTC. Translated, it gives CASSSTPYEQYF.